This entry concerns a single T cell receptor beta chain. This sample was included in a study of blood T cell repertoires in COVID-19. At the level of the study: The United States, Italy and Spain provided the acute and convalescent COVID-19 samples. T cells, B-cell-depleted T cells, or PBMCs provided the cDNA or gDNA that served as material.

Individuals aged 18 to 89 years were recruited from about two dozen US areas. Original processing methods: From reference gene primer amplification, estimates of nucleated cell counts were derived. Assay: immunoSEQ multiplex PCR; the TCRdb copy retains only in-frame clones and omits some. V and J calls and clone size are those listed in that table; D and trimming were worked out from the DNA. The top ten clones hold 3% to 4.5% of a sample with approximately 220,000 clones, 80% to 90% of them seen once. Sequencing was done on a sample of PBMCs or T cells enriched from blood (not recorded which). The TCR sequence derives from a woman aged 40 to 55 with acute COVID-19.

The CDR3 loop is CASSFGGNTEAFF. The CDR3 region has the DNA TGTGCCAGCAGCTTCGGGGGGAACACTGAAGCTTTCTTT. The chain carries TRBV11-2 and TRBJ1-1; a weak D match, TRBD1 (5 bases). The CDR3 totals 13 residues. The germline V and J ends were trimmed by 3 bases and 1 base, with 6 bases remaining between them. The germline gives CDR1 SGHAT, CDR2 FQNNGV.